Listed below are T cell receptor beta chains from one sample, sequenced in a study of cytomegalovirus exposure and HLA in healthy donors. Assay used: immunoSEQ multiplex PCR; TCRdb lists only in-frame clones, some missing. Among fewer than 250,000 clones listed, 60% to 80% were seen once. What was sequenced was PBMCs. These receptors originate from a male donor in good health and CMV-seronegative. Both conserved end residues are part of each CDR3. Each record gives: J gene, V gene, clone size, CDR3 protein. Clone size appears in some rows only: once, few, many, or a class for an expanded clone.

J gene: TRBJ2-5
V gene: TRBV4-3
clone size: few
CDR3 protein: CASSQVGGDQETQYF

J gene: TRBJ1-1
V gene: TRBV18
clone size: once
CDR3 protein: CASSTGLLNTEAFF

J gene: TRBJ1-1
V gene: TRBV9
clone size: -
CDR3 protein: CASSVLDTEAFF

J gene: TRBJ1-6
V gene: TRBV5-1
clone size: -
CDR3 protein: CASSLDREKSPLHF

J gene: TRBJ2-5
V gene: TRBV5-6
clone size: -
CDR3 protein: CASSFSEQTQYF

J gene: TRBJ2-3
V gene: TRBV7-9
clone size: -
CDR3 protein: CSSSPHRTSGSTDTQYF

J gene: TRBJ1-4
V gene: TRBV6-1
clone size: -
CDR3 protein: CATLRGAGREKLFF

J gene: TRBJ1-4
V gene: TRBV27
clone size: -
CDR3 protein: CASSRDREEKLFF

J gene: TRBJ2-7
V gene: TRBV19
clone size: -
CDR3 protein: CASTRGGHYEQYF

J gene: TRBJ2-3
V gene: TRBV5-1
clone size: -
CDR3 protein: CASSLQGADTQYF

J gene: TRBJ1-5
V gene: TRBV29-1
clone size: -
CDR3 protein: CSVGGQGRGQPQHF

J gene: TRBJ2-3
V gene: TRBV4-3
clone size: once
CDR3 protein: CASSLSYREDTQYF

J gene: TRBJ2-1
V gene: TRBV27
clone size: -
CDR3 protein: CASSLPGGKLGNEQFF

J gene: TRBJ2-6
V gene: TRBV7-2
clone size: -
CDR3 protein: CASSLSRGGGVGANVLTF

J gene: TRBJ2-3
V gene: TRBV5-1
clone size: -
CDR3 protein: CASSTGTPTDTQYF

J gene: TRBJ1-2
V gene: TRBV7-2
clone size: -
CDR3 protein: CASSPTGGDIYGYTF

J gene: TRBJ2-3
V gene: TRBV7-9
clone size: -
CDR3 protein: CASSWGEWDTDTQYF

J gene: TRBJ1-6
V gene: TRBV25-1
clone size: -
CDR3 protein: CASSGTGNSPLHF

J gene: TRBJ2-1
V gene: TRBV19
clone size: -
CDR3 protein: CASSRQGIHNEQFF

J gene: TRBJ1-2
V gene: TRBV29-1
clone size: -
CDR3 protein: CSVFTGQGSGYTF

J gene: TRBJ2-3
V gene: TRBV9
clone size: -
CDR3 protein: CASSVSGRVEDTQYF

J gene: TRBJ1-2
V gene: TRBV5-8
clone size: -
CDR3 protein: CASRRRGRINYGYTF

J gene: TRBJ2-7
V gene: TRBV6-5
clone size: -
CDR3 protein: CASRFQVSYEQYF

J gene: TRBJ1-2
V gene: TRBV30
clone size: few
CDR3 protein: CAWSLPGTGFDYGYTF

J gene: TRBJ2-5
V gene: TRBV7-9
clone size: -
CDR3 protein: CASGPRRLAGGSYQETQYF

J gene: TRBJ2-1
V gene: TRBV27
clone size: -
CDR3 protein: CASSPIAGSNEQFF

J gene: TRBJ1-5
V gene: TRBV4-2
clone size: -
CDR3 protein: CATTEQGVHSNQPQHF

J gene: TRBJ2-5
V gene: TRBV7-2
clone size: -
CDR3 protein: CASSLVRGQETQYF

J gene: TRBJ2-1
V gene: TRBV5-1
clone size: -
CDR3 protein: CASSLEGTSGGEQFF

J gene: TRBJ2-7
V gene: TRBV30
clone size: few
CDR3 protein: CAWSSRGGAVEQYF

J gene: TRBJ1-4
V gene: TRBV5-1
clone size: -
CDR3 protein: CASSLEGQGSEKLFF

J gene: TRBJ1-1
V gene: TRBV6-1
clone size: -
CDR3 protein: CASSEKDNRIAEAFF

J gene: TRBJ2-7
V gene: TRBV13
clone size: once
CDR3 protein: CASSTTGQGAPRDEQYF

J gene: TRBJ2-7
V gene: TRBV28
clone size: -
CDR3 protein: CASSELRVEQYF

J gene: TRBJ2-7
V gene: TRBV13
clone size: -
CDR3 protein: CASSFPSRAYEQYF

J gene: TRBJ2-7
V gene: TRBV7-9
clone size: -
CDR3 protein: CSSSSPSSHRDGSYEQYF

J gene: TRBJ1-3
V gene: TRBV6-1
clone size: -
CDR3 protein: CASSDRTLSGNTIYF

J gene: TRBJ1-2
V gene: TRBV5-4
clone size: few
CDR3 protein: CASSLEQGRGGYTF

J gene: TRBJ1-4
V gene: TRBV5-1
clone size: -
CDR3 protein: CASRREGGEKLFF

J gene: TRBJ2-2
V gene: TRBV6-4
clone size: -
CDR3 protein: CASSPGDTGELFF

J gene: TRBJ2-7
V gene: TRBV10-2
clone size: -
CDR3 protein: CASRRQVNSYEQYF

J gene: -
V gene: TRBV13
clone size: -
CDR3 protein: CASSYGRRDRGTYEQYF